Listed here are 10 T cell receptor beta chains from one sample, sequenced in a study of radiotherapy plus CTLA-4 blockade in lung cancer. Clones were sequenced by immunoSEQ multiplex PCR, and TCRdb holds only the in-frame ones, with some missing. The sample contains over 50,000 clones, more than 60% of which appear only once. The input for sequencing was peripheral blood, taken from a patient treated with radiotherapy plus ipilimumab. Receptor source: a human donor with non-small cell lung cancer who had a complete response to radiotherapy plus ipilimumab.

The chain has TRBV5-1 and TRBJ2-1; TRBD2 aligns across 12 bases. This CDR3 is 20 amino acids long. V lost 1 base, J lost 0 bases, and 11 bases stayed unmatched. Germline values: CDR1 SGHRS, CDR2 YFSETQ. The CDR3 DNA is TGCGCCAGCAGCTTGTACAGACTAGCGGGAGCTGAGAGCTCCTACAATGAGCAGTTCTTC. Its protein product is CASSLYRLAGAESSYNEQFF.

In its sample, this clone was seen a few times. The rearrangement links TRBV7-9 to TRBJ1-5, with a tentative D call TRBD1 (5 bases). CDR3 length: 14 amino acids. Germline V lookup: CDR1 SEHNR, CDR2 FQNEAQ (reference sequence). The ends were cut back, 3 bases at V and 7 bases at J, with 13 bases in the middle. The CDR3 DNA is TGTGCCAGCAGCTTCGAGGGACTCGGACAGCCCCAGCATTTT. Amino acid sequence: CASSFEGLGQPQHF. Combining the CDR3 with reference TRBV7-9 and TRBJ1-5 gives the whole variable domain DTGVSQNPRHKITKRGQNVTFRCDPISEHNRLYWYRQTLGQGPEFLTYFQNEAQLEKSRLLSDRFSAERPKGSFSTLEIQRTEQGDSAMYLCASSFEGLGQPQHFGDGTRLSIL.

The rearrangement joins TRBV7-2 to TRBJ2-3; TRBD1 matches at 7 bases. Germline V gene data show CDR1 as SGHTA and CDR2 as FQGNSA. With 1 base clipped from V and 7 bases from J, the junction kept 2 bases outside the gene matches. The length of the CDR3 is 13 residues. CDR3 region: CASSLEGQNTQYF. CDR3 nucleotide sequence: TGTGCCAGCAGCTTAGAGGGACAGAATACGCAGTATTTT.

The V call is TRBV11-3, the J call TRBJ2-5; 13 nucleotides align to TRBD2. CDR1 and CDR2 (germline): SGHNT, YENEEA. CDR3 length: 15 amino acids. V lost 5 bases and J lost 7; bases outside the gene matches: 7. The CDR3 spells CASSTTSGGIGTQYF. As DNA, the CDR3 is TGTGCCAGCAGCACGACTAGCGGGGGGATCGGGACCCAGTACTTC.

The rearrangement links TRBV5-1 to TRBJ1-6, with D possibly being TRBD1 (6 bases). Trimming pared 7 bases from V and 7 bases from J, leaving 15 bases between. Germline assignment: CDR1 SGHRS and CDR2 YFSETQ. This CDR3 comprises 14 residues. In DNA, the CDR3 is TGCGCCAGCGAAGGGGGTTATGGAAATTCACCCCTCCACTTT. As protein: CASEGGYGNSPLHF.

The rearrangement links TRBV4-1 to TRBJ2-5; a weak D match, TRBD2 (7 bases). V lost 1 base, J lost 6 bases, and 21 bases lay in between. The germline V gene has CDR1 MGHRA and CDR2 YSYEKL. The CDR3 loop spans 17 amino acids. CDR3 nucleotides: TGCGCCAGCAGCCAAGGGGGCGGGGGACAATCACGACAGACCCAGTACTTC. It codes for CASSQGGGGQSRQTQYF.

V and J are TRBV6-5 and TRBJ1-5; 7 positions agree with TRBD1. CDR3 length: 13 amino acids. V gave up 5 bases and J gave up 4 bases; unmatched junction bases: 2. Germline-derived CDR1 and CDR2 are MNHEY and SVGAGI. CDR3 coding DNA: TGTGCCAGCAGTGGGGACAGAAATCAGCCCCAGCATTTT. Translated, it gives CASSGDRNQPQHF.

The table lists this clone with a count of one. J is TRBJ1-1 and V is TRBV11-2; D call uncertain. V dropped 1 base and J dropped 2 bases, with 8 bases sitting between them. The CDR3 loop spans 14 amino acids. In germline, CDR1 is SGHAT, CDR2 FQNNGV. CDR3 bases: TGTGCCAGCAGCTTAGCCGGGTCAAACACTGAAGCTTTCTTT. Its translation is CASSLAGSNTEAFF.

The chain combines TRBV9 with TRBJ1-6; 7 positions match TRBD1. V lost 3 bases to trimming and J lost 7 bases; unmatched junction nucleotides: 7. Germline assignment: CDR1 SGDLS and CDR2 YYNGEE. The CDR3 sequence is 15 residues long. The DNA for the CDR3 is TGTGCCAGCAGCGCCCCGCCGGGACAGAATTCACCCCTCCACTTT. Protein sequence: CASSAPPGQNSPLHF.

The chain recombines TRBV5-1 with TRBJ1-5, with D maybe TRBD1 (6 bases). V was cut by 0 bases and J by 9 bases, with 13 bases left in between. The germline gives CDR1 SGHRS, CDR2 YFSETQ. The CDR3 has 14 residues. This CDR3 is CASSLGDIGRPQHF. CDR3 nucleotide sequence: TGCGCCAGCAGCTTGGGGGACATAGGTCGGCCCCAGCATTTT.